Presented here are 4 T cell receptor beta chains from one specimen sequenced in a study of blood T cell repertoires in COVID-19. Assay used: immunoSEQ multiplex PCR; TCRdb lists only in-frame clones, some missing. The data contain 60,000 to 70,000 clones, 88% of them singletons. Source material: PBMCs or T cells enriched from blood (not recorded which). These receptors all come from a woman between 35 and 50 years old who had recovered from COVID-19.

CDR3 DNA: TGTGCCAGCAGCTTATCGGGGGGGCCGGAGGAGCAGTACTTC. Translating it yields CASSLSGGPEEQYF. The J gene is TRBJ2-7, the V gene TRBV7-9; the match to TRBD2 covers 8 bases. Unmatched junction bases numbered 7, after V lost 2 bases and J lost 7 bases. The CDR3 totals 14 residues. From germline, CDR1 is SEHNR and CDR2 FQNEAQ (reference sequence).

CDR3 protein: CANLERPVGYEQYF. The CDR3 nucleotides are TGTGCCAACCTGGAGCGCCCTGTTGGCTACGAGCAGTACTTC. V and J are TRBV2 and TRBJ2-7; D remains unclear. CDR1 is SNHLY, CDR2 FYNNEI, per germline. This CDR3 contains 14 residues. The ends were cut back, 10 bases at V and 3 bases at J, with 19 bases in the middle.

The chain joins TRBV5-1 to TRBJ1-1; D uncertain. Germline-derived CDR1 and CDR2 are SGHRS and YFSETQ. V dropped 3 bases and J dropped 3 bases, with 12 bases sitting between them. The CDR3 is 14 amino acids. CDR3 DNA sequence: TGCGCCAGCAGCTCGACGGCGGATCACACTGAAGCTTTCTTT. Its translation is CASSSTADHTEAFF. The entire variable domain, with the rest obtained from reference TRBV5-1 and TRBJ1-1, is as follows: KAGVTQTPRYLIKTRGQQVTLSCSPISGHRSVSWYQQTPGQGLQFLFEYFSETQRNKGNFPGRFSGRQFSNSRSEMNVSTLELGDSALYLCASSSTADHTEAFFGQGTRLTVV.

The chain employs TRBV25-1 and TRBJ2-7, with 9 bases aligning to TRBD1. CDR1 is MGHDK, CDR2 SYGVNS, per germline. CDR3 size: 16 residues. After removal of 3 bases from V and 2 bases from J, the junction contained 8 bases not matched to a gene. The DNA for the CDR3 is TGTGCCAGCAGTGACCTCCCGGGACAGGGAACCTACGAGCAGTACTTC. This sequence encodes CASSDLPGQGTYEQYF.